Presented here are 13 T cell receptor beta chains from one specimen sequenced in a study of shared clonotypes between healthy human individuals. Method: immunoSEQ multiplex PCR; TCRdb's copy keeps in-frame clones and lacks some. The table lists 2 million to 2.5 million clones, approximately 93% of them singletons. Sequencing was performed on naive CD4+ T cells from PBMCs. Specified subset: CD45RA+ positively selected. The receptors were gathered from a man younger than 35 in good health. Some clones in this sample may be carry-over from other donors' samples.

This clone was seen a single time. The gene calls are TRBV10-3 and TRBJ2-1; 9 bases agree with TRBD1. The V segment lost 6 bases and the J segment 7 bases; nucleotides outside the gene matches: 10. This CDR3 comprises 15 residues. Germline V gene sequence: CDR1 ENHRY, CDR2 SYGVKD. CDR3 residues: CAISATGGEGNEQFF. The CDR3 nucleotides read TGTGCCATCAGCGCGACAGGGGGAGAAGGAAATGAGCAGTTCTTC.

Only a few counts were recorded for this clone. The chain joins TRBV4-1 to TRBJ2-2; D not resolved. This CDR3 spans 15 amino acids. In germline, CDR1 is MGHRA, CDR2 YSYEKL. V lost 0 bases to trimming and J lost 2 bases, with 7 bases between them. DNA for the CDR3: TGCGCCAGCAGCCAAGATAGACTTAACACCGGGGAGCTGTTTTTT. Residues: CASSQDRLNTGELFF.

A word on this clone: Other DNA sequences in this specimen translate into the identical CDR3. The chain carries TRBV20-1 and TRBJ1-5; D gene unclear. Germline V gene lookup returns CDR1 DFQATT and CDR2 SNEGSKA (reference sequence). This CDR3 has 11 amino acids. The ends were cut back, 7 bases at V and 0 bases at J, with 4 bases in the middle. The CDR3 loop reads CSVGSNQPQHF. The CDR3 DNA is TGCAGTGTGGGTAGCAATCAGCCCCAGCATTTT.

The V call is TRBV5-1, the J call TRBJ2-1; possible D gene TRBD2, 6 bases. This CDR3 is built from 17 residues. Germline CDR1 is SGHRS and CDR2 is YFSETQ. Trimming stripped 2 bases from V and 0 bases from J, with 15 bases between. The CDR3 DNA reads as TGCGCCAGCAGCTTTACCGGGACTCGGAGCTCCTACAATGAGCAGTTCTTC. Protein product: CASSFTGTRSSYNEQFF.

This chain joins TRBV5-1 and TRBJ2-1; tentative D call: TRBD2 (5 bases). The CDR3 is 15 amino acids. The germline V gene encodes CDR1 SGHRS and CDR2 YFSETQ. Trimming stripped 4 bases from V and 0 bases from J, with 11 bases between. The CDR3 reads CASSETSGSYNEQFF. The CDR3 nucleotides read TGCGCCAGCAGCGAAACTAGTGGCTCCTACAATGAGCAGTTCTTC.

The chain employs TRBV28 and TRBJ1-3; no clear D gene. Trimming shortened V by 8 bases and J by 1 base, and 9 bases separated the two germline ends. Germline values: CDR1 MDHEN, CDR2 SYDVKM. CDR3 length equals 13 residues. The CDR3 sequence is CASLDMSGNTIYF. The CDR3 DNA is TGTGCCAGCCTTGACATGTCTGGAAACACCATATATTTT.

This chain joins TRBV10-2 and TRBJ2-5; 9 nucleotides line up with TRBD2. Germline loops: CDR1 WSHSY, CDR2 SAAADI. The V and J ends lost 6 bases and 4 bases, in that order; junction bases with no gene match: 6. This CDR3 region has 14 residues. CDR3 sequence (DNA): TGCGCCAGCAGAATTCAACTAGCGGGAGAGACCCAGTACTTC. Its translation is CASRIQLAGETQYF.

CDR3 amino acids: CASSGDLGSGNTIYF. Here the CDR3 DNA reads TGTGCCAGCAGCGGTGACTTGGGCTCTGGAAACACCATATATTTT. The chain uses TRBV7-3 and TRBJ1-3; no reliable D call. Germline V gene lookup returns CDR1 SGHTA and CDR2 FQGTGA. This CDR3 has 15 residues. Between the trimmed V and J ends, which lost 5 bases and 0 bases, there was a span of 11 bases. Full variable domain (remainder filled in from reference TRBV7-3 and TRBJ1-3): GAGVSQTPSNKVTEKGKYVELRCDPISGHTALYWYRQSLGQGPEFLIYFQGTGAADDSGLPNDRFFAVRPEGSVSTLKIQRTERGDSAVYLCASSGDLGSGNTIYFGEGSWLTVV.

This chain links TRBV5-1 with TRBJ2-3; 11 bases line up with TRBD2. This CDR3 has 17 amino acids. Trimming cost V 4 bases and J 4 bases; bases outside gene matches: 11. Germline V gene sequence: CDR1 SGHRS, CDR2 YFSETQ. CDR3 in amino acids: CASSGSLAGGGADTQYF. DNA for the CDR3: TGCGCCAGCAGCGGATCTTTAGCGGGAGGGGGCGCAGATACGCAGTATTTT.

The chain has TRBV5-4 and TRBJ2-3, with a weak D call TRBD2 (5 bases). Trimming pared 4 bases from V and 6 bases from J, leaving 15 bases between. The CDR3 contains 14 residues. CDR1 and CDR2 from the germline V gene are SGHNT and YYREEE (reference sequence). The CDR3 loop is CASSPSKGLDTQYF. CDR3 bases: TGTGCCAGCAGCCCCTCAAAAGGACTGGATACGCAGTATTTT.

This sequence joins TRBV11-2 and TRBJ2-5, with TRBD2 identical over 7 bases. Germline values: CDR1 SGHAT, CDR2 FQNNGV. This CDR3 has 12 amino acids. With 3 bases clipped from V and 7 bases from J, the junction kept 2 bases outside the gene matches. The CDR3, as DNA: TGTGCCAGCAGCTTGGGGGAGGGGACCCAGTACTTC. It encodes CASSLGEGTQYF.

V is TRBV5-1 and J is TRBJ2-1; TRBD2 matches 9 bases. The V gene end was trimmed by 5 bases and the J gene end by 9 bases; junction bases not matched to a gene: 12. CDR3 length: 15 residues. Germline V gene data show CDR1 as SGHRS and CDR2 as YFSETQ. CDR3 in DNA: TGCGCCAGCAGGGGGAGCGGGAGGAGCGGCGGTGAGCAGTTCTTC. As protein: CASRGSGRSGGEQFF.

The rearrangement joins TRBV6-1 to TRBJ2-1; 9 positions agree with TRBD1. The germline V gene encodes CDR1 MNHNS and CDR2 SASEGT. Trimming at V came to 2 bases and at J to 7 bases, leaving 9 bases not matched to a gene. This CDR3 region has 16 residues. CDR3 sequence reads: CASSELSGQGRNEQFF. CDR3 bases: TGTGCCAGCAGTGAACTCTCGGGACAGGGTAGGAATGAGCAGTTCTTC.